The 11 T cell receptor beta chains below come from one sample, sequenced in a study of cytomegalovirus exposure and HLA in healthy donors. Use of 60 Vbeta and 13 Jbeta primers characterized the PCR. Sequencing used immunoSEQ multiplex PCR; TCRdb keeps in-frame clones, though not all of them. The sample lists a few hundred thousand clones; under 80% were seen once. The sequenced sample was PBMCs. All receptors derive from a female donor in good health and CMV-seronegative.

The chain carries TRBV5-1 and TRBJ2-1; 7 nucleotides match TRBD1. Germline lookup yields CDR1 SGHRS and CDR2 YFSETQ. Trimming cost V 4 bases and J 5 bases; bases outside gene matches: 3. The CDR3 loop spans 13 amino acids. This CDR3 reads CASSGDSNNEQFF. CDR3 nucleotides: TGCGCCAGCAGCGGGGACAGTAACAATGAGCAGTTCTTC.

The rearrangement links TRBV7-6 to TRBJ1-5; 8 bases are a match to TRBD1. CDR3 length: 15 residues. The germline CDR1 and CDR2 sequences are SGHVS and FNYEAQ. With 1 base clipped from V and 7 bases from J, the junction kept 6 bases outside the gene matches. This CDR3 reads CASSLDQGARQPQHF. The CDR3 coding sequence is TGTGCCAGCAGCTTAGATCAGGGGGCTAGACAGCCCCAGCATTTT.

The rearrangement joins TRBV4-2 to TRBJ1-4; possible D gene TRBD1, 5 bases. Looked up from germline, CDR1 is LGHNA and CDR2 is YNFKEQ. This CDR3 is 13 amino acids long. The V gene lost 8 bases and the J gene lost 8 bases, with 15 bases spanning the gap. CDR3 loop: CASLPPGGEKLFF. The CDR3 DNA follows: TGTGCCAGCCTACCTCCGGGGGGGGAAAAACTGTTTTTT.

The genes are TRBV5-6 and TRBJ1-1; D gene ambiguous. Per the germline V gene, CDR1 is SGHDT and CDR2 is YYEEEE. V lost 0 bases and J 2 bases, leaving 14 bases between the germline ends. The CDR3 covers 16 residues. DNA for the CDR3: TGTGCCAGCAGCTTGGCGAGGCAGCTCCACAACACTGAAGCTTTCTTT. Encoded protein: CASSLARQLHNTEAFF.

The rearrangement uses TRBV6-5 and TRBJ1-1; no reliable D call. V lost 3 bases and J 0 bases, leaving 8 bases between the germline ends. CDR1 and CDR2 (germline): MNHEY, SVGAGI. The length of the CDR3 is 14 residues. The CDR3 loop is CASSYRTVNTEAFF. CDR3 bases: TGTGCCAGCAGTTATCGGACTGTGAACACTGAAGCTTTCTTT.

V is TRBV5-6 and J is TRBJ2-7, with D possibly being TRBD2 (6 bases). This CDR3 is 18 amino acids long. The germline V and J ends were trimmed by 4 bases and 3 bases, with 26 bases remaining between them. The germline V gene encodes CDR1 SGHDT and CDR2 YYEEEE. The CDR3 protein is CASSLGLGGVFTDYEQYF. The CDR3 coding sequence is TGTGCCAGCAGCCTGGGCTTAGGCGGGGTCTTCACGGACTACGAGCAGTACTTC.

The genes are TRBV25-1 and TRBJ2-7, with a weak D call TRBD2 (5 bases). The germline V gene encodes CDR1 MGHDK and CDR2 SYGVNS. This CDR3 comprises 13 residues. The ends were cut back, 7 bases at V and 3 bases at J, with 13 bases in the middle. The DNA for the CDR3 is TGTGCCAGCACGGAAGGCGGGCTCTACGAGCAGTACTTC. It yields the protein CASTEGGLYEQYF.

The chain is built from TRBV27 and TRBJ2-3, with TRBD2 identical over 9 bases. The CDR3 is made up of 16 amino acids. The J segment lost 1 base and the V segment lost 5 bases, leaving 7 bases of the junction unmatched. Germline CDR1 MNHEY, CDR2 SMNVEV (reference sequence). DNA for the CDR3: TGTGCCAGCAGTGTCCTAGCGGGATTTGGCACAGATACGCAGTATTTT. This codes for CASSVLAGFGTDTQYF.

As for this clone: Its ends do not fully match the called genes, so a read error is possible. The chain joins TRBV7-9 to TRBJ1-1, with unresolved D. Germline V gene data show CDR1 as SEHNR and CDR2 as FQNEAQ (reference sequence). The CDR3 covers 12 residues. The CDR3 protein is CSSSTRGNEAFF. The CDR3 DNA sequence: TGTTCCAGCAGCACAAGAGGTAATGAAGCTTTCTTT.

Of note for this clone: Mismatch with germline at one junction end may stem from a read error. The chain employs TRBV2 and TRBJ2-1, with D maybe TRBD2 (6 bases). CDR1 is SNHLY, CDR2 FYNNEI, per germline. The CDR3 is 13 amino acids. DNA for the CDR3: TGTGCCAGCAGCCGGGACTCCTTCAATGAGCAGTTCTTC. It specifies CASSRDSFNEQFF.

This chain links TRBV10-3 with TRBJ2-7, with a tentative D call TRBD2 (5 bases). The CDR3 spans 13 residues. Trimming left V 3 bases short and J 3 bases short, with 9 bases between. Germline CDR1 ENHRY, CDR2 SYGVKD. The CDR3 DNA is TGTGCCATCAGTGACCGGGGTTACTACGAGCAGTACTTC. Its protein is CAISDRGYYEQYF.